Described below is a single TCR beta chain sequence and its context. No antigen is known for it. Base qualities are missing; no much larger clone stands one base away. At one collaborating source in Seattle, patients were enrolled during active infection and were followed longitudinally through the course of disease. Collaborating institutions collected whole blood in K2EDTA tubes following their own protocols. For TCRbeta analysis, collaborators shipped samples in one of three forms: frozen whole blood, isolated PBMCs, or DNA extracted from either of those sample types. This record belongs to a study of blood T cell repertoires in COVID-19 (TCRdb year 2020). For the wider study: Collaborator samples came from the United States, Italy and Spain and covered acute and convalescent phases of COVID-19. The material from the prospective study consisted of cDNA or gDNA derived from T cells, B-cell-depleted T cells, or PBMCs. Subjects who had been exposed to COVID-19, were actively infected with it, or had recovered from it provided the deeply sampled blood TCRbeta repertoires that made up the dataset. The repertoires were made available in a free public database intended to serve as a resource for research on the immune response to SARS-CoV-2. The samples were drawn from the first 160 participants of the ongoing ImmuneRACE study and from 1,254 subjects provided by 6 global collaborators. Nearly every sample came with metadata listing a de-identified subject ID, COVID-19 status, age in years and sex. Where available, HLA class I and class II types were taken from metadata supplied by the sample provider and were not determined by assay-based typing.

Study-wide findings and limitations: The quantity of clinical and demographic metadata differed by source and by participant and was supplied without curation.

CDR1 and CDR2 are drawn from the germline V gene (reference sequence): GTSNPN, SVGIG. The CDR3 goes from the cysteine to the phenylalanine over 14 residues. Only the CDR3 DNA stays, 42 bases, in frame from base 1. Ends trimmed: V by 4 bases, J by 3 bases; bases unmatched to a gene: 7. The immunoSEQ Assay, a bias-controlled multiplex PCR, was used to amplify TCRbeta CDR3 regions from genomic DNA. As for the original processing: The number of nucleated cells in each sample was estimated by amplification of reference gene primers within the assay. To quantify the absolute abundance of each unique TCRbeta CDR3 rearrangement, sequence reads were collapsed and filtered. For each sample, productive Simpson clonality was calculated by taking the square root of Simpson's diversity index across productive rearrangements. Imported from immuneACCESS, the table was reduced by TCRdb to in-frame sequences with V and J called. These copies leave out some clones; in studies compared against another copy, an unresolved V gene accounts for under half, and the cause of the remainder is not known. From that table come the V and J calls and clone size; the DNA was used to work out D and trimming. The sample table holds 150,000 to 250,000 clones, of which roughly 77% were seen once. Of the sample, around 5.4% is held by the ten largest clones.

Sequenced: peripheral blood. This clonotype originated in a woman aged 40 to 50 with COVID-19, enrolled during active disease. The receptor chain draws on TRBV30 and TRBJ2-3, and 7 bases in between align with TRBD2. The DNA sequence follows: TGTGCCTGGACCTTCCAGGGAGGGACAGATACGCAGTATTTT. Its protein is CAWTFQGGTDTQYF.